This T cell receptor beta chain was recovered during a study of T-cell memory formation after mild COVID-19. At the level of the study: Most TCR clusters belonged to a single donor. Study-wide results and limits: Later expanders leaned CD4+, whereas day 15 to 85 contracting clones were balanced CD4/CD8.

The germline gives CDR1 MGHRA, CDR2 YSYEKL. With 5 bases removed from V and 8 bases from J, the gap between germline ends came to 9 bases. This CDR3 has 12 amino acids. TCRdb re-called the 5' RACE reads through MiXCR, storing one row per CDR3 protein. The data hold roughly 80,000 distinct CDR3 sequences, with around 27% observed a single time. About this clonotype itself: What it recognizes is unknown.

Source material: PBMCs or a T cell subset sorted from them (not recorded which). The chain uses TRBV4-1 and TRBJ2-2, with D hard to call. This TCR came from a man between 18 and 35 years old who had mild COVID-19 (a few samples of this study predate the infection). Cell type and time point are not known. CDR3 amino acids: CASSTWPGELFF. In nucleotides, the CDR3 is TGCGCCAGCAGCACCTGGCCTGGGGAGCTGTTTTTT.